Below are 6 T cell receptor beta chains sequenced from a single sample in a study of PD-1 blockade in classical Hodgkin lymphoma. TCRdb's copy holds only in-frame clones and misses some; the assay was immunoSEQ multiplex PCR. The sample has tens of thousands of clones, 70% to 90% seen once. Time point indicated: cycle 4 day 1 (C4D1), after six to seven weeks of nivolumab. Relapse was seen in all patients after autologous stem cell transplantation, and brentuximab vedotin exposure was variable. The sample was peripheral blood mononuclear cells (PBMCs), taken before the fourth cycle of nivolumab. These receptors were obtained from a human donor with classical Hodgkin lymphoma.

The V gene is TRBV13, the J gene TRBJ2-7; 9 nucleotides align to TRBD2. The junction had 11 bases not matched to a gene; V was cut back by 8 bases and J by 0 bases. This CDR3 spans 16 amino acids. Germline CDR1 reads PRHDT; CDR2 reads FYEKMQ (reference sequence). Here the CDR3 reads CASSVSGGPFSYEQYF. The CDR3, as DNA: TGTGCCAGCTCCGTTAGCGGGGGCCCGTTCTCCTACGAGCAGTACTTC.

The chain is built from TRBV30 and TRBJ1-5; D possibly corresponds to TRBD1 (5 bases). The CDR3 contains 15 residues. Germline assignment: CDR1 GTSNPN and CDR2 SVGIG (reference sequence). Trimming cost V 4 bases and J 4 bases, with 17 bases left between them. The CDR3: CAWMGKGPLNQPQHF. The DNA for the CDR3 is TGTGCCTGGATGGGGAAGGGACCCCTTAATCAGCCCCAGCATTTT.

The chain carries TRBV30 and TRBJ1-3; D not certain. Per the germline V gene, CDR1 is GTSNPN and CDR2 is SVGIG (reference sequence). V lost 4 bases, J lost 4 bases, and 5 bases lay in between. The CDR3 runs to 11 residues. The CDR3 is CAWTPGNTIYF. As DNA, the CDR3 is TGTGCCTGGACGCCCGGAAACACCATATATTTT. The entire variable domain, with the rest obtained from reference TRBV30 and TRBJ1-3, is as follows: SQTIHQWPATLVQPVGSPLSLECTVEGTSNPNLYWYRQAAGRGLQLLFYSVGIGQISSEVPQNLSASRPQDRQFILSSKKLLLSDSGFYLCAWTPGNTIYFGEGSWLTVV.

The J gene is TRBJ1-2, the V gene TRBV7-9; TRBD1 matches at 8 bases. Germline trimming cut 5 bases from V and 8 bases from J; bases unmatched to any gene: 4. The CDR3 contains 12 residues. The germline V gene encodes CDR1 SEHNR and CDR2 FQNEAQ (reference sequence). The chain's CDR3 is CASSPGQGGYTF. In DNA, the CDR3 is TGTGCCAGCAGCCCCGGACAGGGAGGCTACACCTTC.

This clone was seen only a few times. The V call is TRBV27, the J call TRBJ2-1; 9 nucleotides match TRBD2. Germline V gives CDR1 MNHEY, CDR2 SMNVEV (reference sequence). Unmatched junction bases numbered 10, after V lost 6 bases and J lost 7 bases. The CDR3 sequence is 15 residues long. CDR3 sequence: CASRTGTSSGNEQFF. For the CDR3, the DNA is TGTGCCAGCAGAACCGGGACTAGCAGTGGGAATGAGCAGTTCTTC.

CDR3 region: CASSPDITGELFF. The CDR3 region has the DNA TGCGCCAGCAGCCCCGACATCACCGGGGAGCTGTTTTTT. The chain joins TRBV5-1 to TRBJ2-2; D is undetermined. Trimming took off 4 bases at V and 4 bases at J, with 8 bases between the two ends. Germline CDR1 SGHRS, CDR2 YFSETQ. The CDR3 runs 13 residues.